The rows below give T cell receptor beta chains drawn from one sample of a study of TIL therapy for anti-PD-1-resistant metastatic lung cancer. Measured with immunoSEQ multiplex PCR; TCRdb has only the in-frame clones, and not every one. The sample carries about 60,000 clones, around 69% recorded once. Sample: blood, taken at baseline. Every receptor here comes from a person aged 30 to 80 with non-small cell lung cancer. The CDR3 runs from the conserved cysteine through the conserved F or W. The D gene is left open where the match is weak. Only part of the rows carry a size: once, few, many, or a class if the clone is expanded.

abundance	v_gene	j_gene	d_gene	len	CDR3nt	CDR3aa
-	TRBV4-2	TRBJ2-7	-	14	TGTGCCAGCAGCCAAGATCCGGGGGCGAGGGAGCAGTACTTC	CASSQDPGAREQYF
-	TRBV5-1	TRBJ2-2	-	16	TGCGCCAGCAGCTTACCACCAGGGTCGGGCACCGGGGAGCTGTTTTTT	CASSLPPGSGTGELFF
-	TRBV6-1	TRBJ2-2	-	13	TGTGCCAGCAGTCGGGGCCCCCCCGGGGAGCTGTTTTTT	CASSRGPPGELFF
-	TRBV4-1	TRBJ1-3	-	15	TGCGCCAGCAGCCAAGAAACCGGGGCCGGAAACACCATATATTTT	CASSQETGAGNTIYF
-	TRBV4-2	TRBJ1-4	-	13	TGTGCCAGCAGCCAGGAGGGCGGGGAAAAACTGTTTTTT	CASSQEGGEKLFF
-	TRBV5-1	TRBJ2-5	-	16	TGCGCCAGCAGCCCCCAGGGAAACTCGGGTTGGGAGACCCAGTACTTC	CASSPQGNSGWETQYF
-	TRBV2	TRBJ2-6	-	15	TGTGCCAGCAGTGAATTAAGCTCTGGGGCCAACGTCCTGACTTTC	CASSELSSGANVLTF
-	TRBV2	TRBJ2-7	-	18	TGTGCCAGCAAGGTCCCCGCGGTAGTTAGCCATTCCTCCTACGAGCAGTACTTC	CASKVPAVVSHSSYEQYF
-	TRBV19	TRBJ1-4	TRBD1	15	TGTGCCAGTAGCAGGCGGGGACAGGGGAATGAAAAACTGTTTTTT	CASSRRGQGNEKLFF
-	TRBV7-2	TRBJ2-2	-	14	TGTGCCAGCAGCCAGATCCGGGGCACCGGGGAGCTGTTTTTT	CASSQIRGTGELFF
-	TRBV9	TRBJ1-3	-	15	TGTGCCAGCAGCGTAGGGGGGAATCGTGAAAACACCATATATTTT	CASSVGGNRENTIYF
-	TRBV5-4	TRBJ2-2	TRBD1	15	TGTGCCAGCGGGAAAGGGACAGAGAACACCGGGGAGCTGTTTTTT	CASGKGTENTGELFF
-	TRBV5-3	TRBJ2-7	-	14	TGTGCCAGAAGCTTGGAGGGGTCGATCTACGAGCAGTACTTC	CARSLEGSIYEQYF
-	TRBV27	TRBJ2-1	-	14	TGTGCCAGCAGTTTCGGGAGCTCCTACAATGAGCAGTTCTTC	CASSFGSSYNEQFF
-	TRBV9	TRBJ1-2	-	15	TGTGCCAGCAGCGCCCAGGTGAGCGGGTCCTATGGCTACACCTTC	CASSAQVSGSYGYTF
-	TRBV4-2	TRBJ1-2	-	15	TGTGCCAGCAGCCTCTACACAGCCTCTGTACGTGGCTACACCTTC	CASSLYTASVRGYTF
-	TRBV5-1	TRBJ2-7	-	12	TGCGCCAGCAGGGGCGGCAGCTACGAGCAGTACTTC	CASRGGSYEQYF
-	TRBV2	TRBJ1-5	-	13	TGTGCCAGCAGGCGGGACACCAATCAGCCCCAGCATTTT	CASRRDTNQPQHF
-	TRBV5-5	TRBJ1-5	TRBD1	17	TGTGCCAGCAGCTACGAGGGGACAGGGTGGGGCAATCAGCCCCAGCATTTT	CASSYEGTGWGNQPQHF
once	TRBV4-2	TRBJ2-5	TRBD2	17	TGTGCCAGCAGCCAAGTTTTAGCTAGCGGGAGTGGTGAGACCCAGTACTTC	CASSQVLASGSGETQYF
few	TRBV6-1	TRBJ1-2	-	14	TGTGCCAGCAGTGACACAGGGCCACTCTATGGCTACACCTTC	CASSDTGPLYGYTF
many	TRBV4-1	TRBJ1-5	-	14	TGCGCCAGCAGCCGGATGGATGGCAATCAGCCCCAGCATTTT	CASSRMDGNQPQHF
-	TRBV7-9	TRBJ1-1	-	13	TGTGCCAGCAGCTTCAGGGTAGAGACTGAAGCTTTCTTT	CASSFRVETEAFF
-	TRBV7-9	TRBJ1-1	-	13	TGTGCCAGCAGCGACGGGCGCGGAACCGAAGCTTTCTTT	CASSDGRGTEAFF
-	TRBV7-2	TRBJ2-3	TRBD2	14	TGTGCCAGCAGCAAGGGACTAGCGGCAGATACGCAGTATTTT	CASSKGLAADTQYF
-	TRBV7-9	TRBJ2-2	-	14	TGTGCCAGCAGCTTAGACTGGAACACCGGGGAGCTGTTTTTT	CASSLDWNTGELFF
many	TRBV25-1	TRBJ1-1	-	12	TGTGCCAGCAGTGGTCCGAACACTGAAGCTTTCTTT	CASSGPNTEAFF
-	TRBV27	TRBJ1-1	-	15	TGTGCCAGCAGTTTATCGCCCCATCTCGGCACTGAAGCTTTCTTT	CASSLSPHLGTEAFF
few	TRBV2	TRBJ2-7	-	13	TGTGCCAGCTCTCCGGACAGTTTCTACGAGCAGTACTTC	CASSPDSFYEQYF
-	TRBV4-2	TRBJ2-3	TRBD1	16	TGTGCCAGCAGCCAGAGGGACAGGGGGGGGACAGATACGCAGTATTTT	CASSQRDRGGTDTQYF
-	TRBV9	TRBJ2-3	-	13	TGTGCCAGCAGCGTAGTTCTAACAGATACGCAGTATTTT	CASSVVLTDTQYF
-	TRBV7-9	TRBJ2-2	-	14	TGTGCCAGCAGCTTAGCGTCCAGCGCCGGGGAGCTGTTTTTT	CASSLASSAGELFF
-	TRBV18	TRBJ1-1	-	17	TGTGCCAGCTCACCACCAGGGAAGAGTGGTATGAACACTGAAGCTTTCTTT	CASSPPGKSGMNTEAFF
few	TRBV7-8	TRBJ2-5	-	14	TGTGCCAGCAGCTTAAGCTTGGGACGAGAGACCCAGTACTTC	CASSLSLGRETQYF
-	TRBV11-1	TRBJ2-1	-	11	TGTGCCAGCAGCTTGACGGTTACGCAGTTCTTC	CASSLTVTQFF
-	TRBV29-1	TRBJ1-1	-	13	TGCAGCGTTCGATCCGAAGGAAGTACTGAAGCTTTCTTT	CSVRSEGSTEAFF
-	TRBV5-4	TRBJ2-3	-	15	TGTGCCAGCAGCTTGGGGACTTCGGGGACAGATACGCAGTATTTT	CASSLGTSGTDTQYF
once	TRBV2	TRBJ2-5	-	15	TGTGCCAGCAGTGCGTTCGGGGGCCCACCAGGGTCCCAGTACTTC	CASSAFGGPPGSQYF
-	TRBV6-1	TRBJ1-2	-	14	TGTGCCAGCAGTGCCAGATTCGACCGGCTCAGCTACACCTTC	CASSARFDRLSYTF
-	TRBV7-9	TRBJ1-2	-	16	TGTGCCAGCAGCTTAGGCGGAGGGAATCTTCGCTATGGCTACACCTTC	CASSLGGGNLRYGYTF
-	TRBV5-1	TRBJ2-7	-	15	TGCGCCAGCAGCTTGGGGAGAGGGGAAACCTACGAGCAGTACTTC	CASSLGRGETYEQYF
many	TRBV18	TRBJ1-5	-	16	TGTGCCAGCTCACCACGTGGTACAGGTGCATATCAGCCCCAGCATTTT	CASSPRGTGAYQPQHF
-	TRBV7-8	TRBJ1-2	-	13	TGTGCCACACAACCTGCAGGGTTCTATGGCTACACCTTC	CATQPAGFYGYTF
once	TRBV5-1	TRBJ2-5	TRBD1	17	TGCGCCAGCAGCTTGGATGGCCGGGACAGGGCCGTGGAGACCCAGTACTTC	CASSLDGRDRAVETQYF
-	TRBV15	TRBJ2-7	TRBD1	14	TGTGCCACCAGCAGGGGACAGGGAACCCACGAGCAGTACTTC	CATSRGQGTHEQYF
-	TRBV10-3	TRBJ2-1	-	14	TGTGCCATCAGAGGACATCTTTTCTACAATGAGCAGTTCTTC	CAIRGHLFYNEQFF
few	TRBV2	TRBJ2-7	TRBD1	13	TGTGCCAGCAGCGACAGGGGTACCAACGAGCAGTACTTC	CASSDRGTNEQYF
-	TRBV11-2	TRBJ2-1	TRBD2	15	TGTGCCAGCAGCTTCGGACTAGCGGGAGGGCATGAGCAGTTCTTC	CASSFGLAGGHEQFF
-	TRBV7-2	TRBJ1-1	-	13	TGTGCCAGCAGCTTAATAGTGAACACTGAAGCTTTCTTT	CASSLIVNTEAFF
few	TRBV5-6	TRBJ2-2	-	17	TGTGCCAGCAGCTCGCAAGGGTGGGGGCGGAGCACCGGGGAGCTGTTTTTT	CASSSQGWGRSTGELFF
-	TRBV4-1	TRBJ1-6	-	14	TGCGCCAGCAGCCCCCTGCCCCTTCGGAAACCCCTCCACTTT	CASSPLPLRKPLHF
few	TRBV30	TRBJ1-5	-	13	TGTGCCTGGAGTGCGGAGCGGGATCAGCCCCAGCATTTT	CAWSAERDQPQHF
-	TRBV5-4	TRBJ2-5	TRBD2	17	TGTGCCAGCAGTCCGGGACTAGCGGGGGGGAGCCAAGAGACCCAGTACTTC	CASSPGLAGGSQETQYF
few	TRBV10-3	TRBJ1-2	-	13	TGTGCCATCAGTTACGGAGGCCTATATGGCTACACCTTC	CAISYGGLYGYTF
-	TRBV27	TRBJ2-7	TRBD1	15	TGTGCCAGCAGTTTACAGGACAGGACGACCTACGAGCAGTACTTC	CASSLQDRTTYEQYF
-	TRBV7-9	TRBJ1-1	-	16	TGTGCCAGCAGCCATGAGGGACCTCCACGGTACACTGAAGCTTTCTTT	CASSHEGPPRYTEAFF
few	TRBV10-1	TRBJ2-7	-	14	TGCGCCAGCAGTGTCGGGGTATGGGACTACGAGCAGTACTTC	CASSVGVWDYEQYF
-	TRBV9	TRBJ2-1	-	14	TGTGCCAGCAGCGTAGATGGACGGGATGGAGAGCAGTTCTTC	CASSVDGRDGEQFF
-	TRBV30	TRBJ2-7	-	14	TGTGCCTGGAGTAGGCCGGGGAGCTCCTACGAGCAGTACTTC	CAWSRPGSSYEQYF
-	TRBV30	TRBJ1-1	-	12	TGTGCCTGGAGTGTACTGGGGGCCGGAGCTTTCTTT	CAWSVLGAGAFF